This TCR beta chain was captured in a study of cytomegalovirus exposure and HLA in healthy donors. This clone was seen just once. Antigen unknown. PCR amplification relied on 60 Vbeta primers (plus 13 Jbeta primers). Method: immunoSEQ multiplex PCR; TCRdb's copy keeps in-frame clones and lacks some. Of 150,000 to 200,000 clones in the sample, approximately 83% were seen once. The V gene lost 5 bases and the J gene lost 0 bases, with 16 bases spanning the gap. The CDR3 totals 16 residues. Germline V gives CDR1 SGHTA, CDR2 FQGNSA. Study-wide results and caveats: In a later analysis, TCR beta V- and J-gene trimming showed a link to a missense DCLRE1C variant. A later analysis appeared to link common viral pathogens to several of the most significant clusters.

The sequence came from a man aged 18 to 29 in good health and CMV-seropositive. Sample: PBMCs. The rearrangement uses TRBV7-2 and TRBJ1-1, with a weak D call TRBD1 (6 bases). The CDR3 spells CASSHQAGVVNTEAFF. The CDR3 coding sequence is TGTGCCAGCAGCCACCAGGCAGGGGTCGTGAACACTGAAGCTTTCTTT. Complete variable domain (other parts from reference TRBV7-2 and TRBJ1-1): GAGVSQSPSNKVTEKGKDVELRCDPISGHTALYWYRQSLGQGLEFLIYFQGNSAPDKSGLPSDRFSAERTGGSVSTLTIQRTQQEDSAVYLCASSHQAGVVNTEAFFGQGTRLTVV.